A selection of T cell receptor beta chains follows, all from one sample in a study of control samples from healthy donors and cancer patients. Sequenced by immunoSEQ multiplex PCR; TCRdb stores in-frame clones only, minus some. The table records about 140,000 clones, approximately 91% of them present only once. Sequencing used blood. These receptors were taken from a woman aged 25 to 45 in good health. The CDR3 runs from the conserved cysteine through the conserved F or W. Each record gives: V gene, J gene, D gene, clone size, CDR3 protein, CDR3 DNA. A D gene is named only where the DNA matches it firmly. Some rows have no size entry. The others give once, few or many, or a class for an expanded clone.

>TRBV5-1|TRBJ2-7|-|-
CASTQMTGSYEQYF
TGCGCCAGCACCCAAATGACTGGTTCCTACGAGCAGTACTTC
>TRBV5-1|TRBJ2-3|-|-
CASSSPGLPTDTQYF
TGCGCCAGCAGCTCTCCGGGACTTCCCACAGATACGCAGTATTTT
>TRBV25-1|TRBJ1-6|-|-
CASSEGSPPLHF
TGTGCCAGCAGTGAAGGATCCCCACCCCTCCACTTT
>TRBV19|TRBJ1-4|TRBD1|-
CASSIGTGNEKLFF
TGTGCCAGTAGTATTGGGACAGGGAATGAAAAACTGTTTTTT
>TRBV5-5|TRBJ1-1|-|-
CASSLVVYRATEAFF
TGTGCCAGCAGCTTGGTTGTTTACAGGGCCACTGAAGCTTTCTTT
>TRBV5-1|TRBJ2-1|TRBD2|-
CASSLVAGNGLNEQFF
TGCGCCAGCAGCTTGGTAGCGGGGAATGGTCTCAATGAGCAGTTCTTC
>TRBV21-1|TRBJ1-6|-|-
CASILSGVSPLHF
TGTGCCAGCATCCTGTCAGGGGTTTCACCCCTCCACTTT
>TRBV18|TRBJ1-5|TRBD1|few
CASSVQGASNQPQHF
TGTGCCAGCTCTGTACAGGGGGCGAGCAATCAGCCCCAGCATTTT
>TRBV7-9|TRBJ2-1|TRBD2|-
CASSPTGTSGSSSYNEQFF
TGTGCCAGCAGCCCCACCGGGACTAGCGGTTCCAGCTCCTACAATGAGCAGTTCTTC
>TRBV28|TRBJ1-5|-|-
CAISPVGRIFQPQHF
TGTGCCATCAGCCCGGTCGGACGCATCTTTCAGCCCCAGCATTTT
>TRBV29-1|TRBJ2-3|TRBD2|-
CSGKSLAGGRGDTQYF
TGCAGCGGAAAAAGTTTGGCGGGAGGGCGAGGAGATACGCAGTATTTT
>TRBV11-2|TRBJ1-1|-|-
CASSGKGQLNTEAFF
TGTGCCAGCAGTGGGAAGGGGCAGTTGAACACTGAAGCTTTCTTT
>TRBV4-2|TRBJ2-7|TRBD2|-
CASSPLAGGIDEQYF
TGTGCCAGCAGCCCTCTAGCGGGAGGTATTGACGAGCAGTACTTC
>TRBV15|TRBJ1-6|-|-
CATSRDLSSGRDYNSPLHF
TGTGCCACCAGCAGAGATTTGTCTTCCGGGCGGGATTATAATTCACCCCTCCACTTT
>TRBV5-1|TRBJ2-7|TRBD2|-
CASSPEVREASYEQYF
TGCGCCAGCAGCCCTGAGGTGCGGGAGGCCTCCTACGAGCAGTACTTC
>TRBV16|TRBJ1-6|-|-
CASSQRGDSPLHF
TGTGCCAGCAGCCAGCGGGGGGATTCACCCCTCCACTTT
>TRBV7-3|TRBJ2-5|TRBD1|-
CASSLGTPGQGQETQYF
TGTGCCAGCAGCTTAGGTACACCGGGACAGGGACAAGAGACCCAGTACTTC
>TRBV24-1|TRBJ1-5|-|-
CATSDPAVGDSNQPQHF
TGTGCCACCAGTGATCCCGCGGTAGGGGATAGCAATCAGCCCCAGCATTTT
>TRBV19|TRBJ2-1|-|-
CASSLGMSSYNEQFF
TGTGCCAGTAGTCTAGGCATGAGCTCCTACAATGAGCAGTTCTTC
>TRBV6-2/TRBV6-3|TRBJ1-2|-|-
CASSYGQNYGYTF
TGTGCCAGCAGTTATGGACAAAACTATGGCTACACCTTC
>TRBV3-1/TRBV3-2|TRBJ2-3|-|-
CASGTSHGDTQYF
TGTGCCAGCGGTACTAGCCACGGGGATACGCAGTATTTT
>TRBV7-4|TRBJ1-2|-|-
CASSLVGGGNYGYTF
TGTGCCAGCAGCTTAGTTGGGGGCGGGAACTATGGCTACACCTTC
>TRBV2|TRBJ1-5|-|-
CASSGIQGPQHF
TGTGCCAGCAGCGGGATTCAGGGGCCCCAGCATTTT
>TRBV5-4|TRBJ2-2|TRBD1|-
CASSLDRGANTGELFF
TGTGCCAGCAGCTTGGACAGGGGGGCGAACACCGGGGAGCTGTTTTTT
>TRBV7-6|TRBJ2-7|TRBD1|-
CASSWDRGPEQYF
TGTGCCAGCAGCTGGGACAGGGGGCCCGAGCAGTACTTC
>TRBV5-3|TRBJ1-2|-|-
CARSLAIWGGLNYGYTF
TGTGCCAGAAGCTTGGCCATTTGGGGGGGCCTTAACTATGGCTACACCTTC
>TRBV7-2|TRBJ1-5|-|-
CASRDPGGNQPQHF
TGTGCCAGCAGGGACCCGGGAGGCAATCAGCCCCAGCATTTT
>TRBV27|TRBJ2-7|-|-
CASSRTGVVWEQYF
TGTGCCAGCAGCCGAACGGGAGTGGTGTGGGAGCAGTACTTC
>TRBV18|TRBJ1-5|-|-
CASSPGLNQPQHF
TGTGCCAGCTCACCCGGCCTCAATCAGCCCCAGCATTTT
>TRBV3-1/TRBV3-2|TRBJ2-5|TRBD2|-
CASSPGTSGRAPETQYF
TGTGCCAGCAGCCCGGGGACTAGCGGGAGGGCCCCAGAGACCCAGTACTTC
>TRBV5-4|TRBJ1-4|-|-
CASSLAGINEKLFF
TGTGCCAGCAGCTTGGCGGGTATTAATGAAAAACTGTTTTTT
>TRBV5-1|TRBJ1-1|-|-
CASSTVLAGNTEAFF
TGCGCCAGCAGCACCGTTCTTGCGGGGAACACTGAAGCTTTCTTT
>TRBV6-5|TRBJ2-5|TRBD2|-
CASPPGLDQETQYF
TGTGCCAGCCCCCCGGGACTAGACCAAGAGACCCAGTACTTC
>TRBV2|TRBJ2-3|-|-
CASRQKGDTQYF
TGTGCCAGCCGCCAGAAAGGAGATACGCAGTATTTT
>TRBV5-5|TRBJ1-2|-|-
CASSLGTVNYGYTF
TGTGCCAGCAGCTTGGGGACGGTTAACTATGGCTACACCTTC
>TRBV3-1/TRBV3-2|TRBJ2-2|TRBD2|-
CASTGTTTYTGELFF
TGTGCCAGCACCGGGACTACTACCTACACCGGGGAGCTGTTTTTT
>TRBV19|TRBJ2-1|-|-
CASSLRPDDEQFF
TGTGCCAGTAGTTTGCGACCGGACGATGAGCAGTTCTTC
>TRBV4-2|TRBJ2-7|-|few
CASSQGLLTASYEQYF
TGTGCCAGCAGCCAAGGCCTTTTGACTGCTTCCTACGAGCAGTACTTC
>TRBV3-1/TRBV3-2|TRBJ2-7|TRBD2|-
CASSQSGLAEPYEQYF
TGTGCCAGCAGCCAAAGTGGACTAGCGGAACCCTACGAGCAGTACTTC
>TRBV18|TRBJ1-1|-|-
CASSPLGGLVAFF
TGTGCCAGCTCACCCCTAGGGGGGCTAGTGGCTTTCTTT
>TRBV5-1|TRBJ2-1|-|-
CASSLEADYNEQFF
TGCGCCAGCAGCTTGGAGGCGGACTACAATGAGCAGTTCTTC
>TRBV6-5|TRBJ2-2|-|-
CASILEAENTGELFF
TGTGCCAGCATTCTTGAGGCAGAGAACACCGGGGAGCTGTTTTTT
>TRBV19|TRBJ2-2|-|-
CASTLAQGSLNTGELFF
TGTGCCAGTACCCTCGCACAGGGTTCGTTGAACACCGGGGAGCTGTTTTTT
>TRBV14|TRBJ2-3|-|-
CASSQQQGYTDTQYF
TGTGCCAGCAGCCAACAACAGGGTTACACAGATACGCAGTATTTT
>TRBV2|TRBJ2-7|TRBD2|-
CASSKSGRGYEQYF
TGTGCCAGCAGTAAAAGCGGGAGAGGCTACGAGCAGTACTTC
>TRBV7-3|TRBJ2-3|-|-
CASTNLGGTDTQYF
TGTGCCAGCACCAACCTGGGTGGCACAGATACGCAGTATTTT
>TRBV27|TRBJ1-5|TRBD1|-
CASSLGVDRVNQPQHF
TGTGCCAGCAGTTTAGGAGTGGACAGGGTTAATCAGCCCCAGCATTTT
>TRBV18|TRBJ1-1|-|-
CASSLDKTEAFF
TGTGCCAGCTCACTAGACAAGACTGAAGCTTTCTTT
>TRBV6-2/TRBV6-3|TRBJ1-2|TRBD1|once
CASSTPGTANYGYTF
TGTGCCAGCAGCACTCCCGGGACAGCTAACTATGGCTACACCTTC
>TRBV6-4|TRBJ2-5|TRBD2|-
CASSEGWPSGSNWETQYF
TGTGCCAGCAGTGAGGGGTGGCCTAGCGGGAGTAATTGGGAGACCCAGTACTTC
>TRBV4-1|TRBJ1-4|TRBD1|-
CASSQDGTGDEKLFF
TGCGCCAGCAGCCAAGATGGGACAGGAGATGAAAAACTGTTTTTT
>TRBV6-6|TRBJ1-1|TRBD1|-
CASSRQGNWVNTEAFF
TGTGCCAGCAGTCGACAGGGCAATTGGGTGAACACTGAAGCTTTCTTT